The subject of this entry is one T cell receptor (beta chain). Its antigen is not known. The PCR employed 60 Vbeta primers together with 13 Jbeta primers. The protocol was immunoSEQ multiplex PCR, while the TCRdb copy is restricted to in-frame clones and leaves out a portion. The table records 150,000 to 200,000 clones, roughly 70% of them present only once. The data derive from a study of cytomegalovirus exposure and HLA in healthy donors. As for the study in general: Researchers previously reported finding roughly 120 million unique TCR beta sequences from roughly 180 million T cells.

Trimming removed 0 bases from V and 5 bases from J, with 23 bases in between. Germline CDR1 reads SGHKS; CDR2 reads YYEKEE (reference sequence). The CDR3 is 18 amino acids. Notes on the study in general: It was reported in a later analysis that an Asian-associated ancestry cluster showed fewer N-insertions than the 666-donor mean. TCR beta V- and J-gene trimming was later associated with a missense DCLRE1C variant. Immune exposure information available was restricted to CMV serostatus.

This chain links TRBV5-5 with TRBJ2-5; tentative D call: TRBD2 (7 bases). Sequencing input: PBMCs. This receptor was obtained from a male donor in good health and CMV-seronegative. The CDR3: CASSLGGGGGSARETQYF. As DNA, the CDR3 is TGTGCCAGCAGCTTGGGAGGCGGGGGCGGGAGTGCTCGGGAGACCCAGTACTTC.